Listed below are T cell receptor beta chains from one sample, sequenced in a study of beta chain features in type 1 diabetes. Sequencing used immunoSEQ multiplex PCR; TCRdb keeps in-frame clones, though not all of them. Among about 650,000 clones listed, around an eighth were seen once. Material for sequencing was naive CD4+ T cells from blood. These receptors all come from a man in his thirties or forties with type 1 diabetes. Each CDR3 is given with its conserved first and last residue. The D gene is left open where the match is weak. The size entry is marked missing in some rows and otherwise reads once, few, many or a size class.

D: NA
J: TRBJ1-1
size: NA
V: TRBV7-6
DNA: TGTGCCAGCAGCTTAGTTCTCACAGGCACAATTAACACTGAAGCTTTCTTT
CDR3: CASSLVLTGTINTEAFF

D: NA
J: TRBJ1-1
size: few
V: TRBV29-1
DNA: TGCAGCGTACGACCCTTATCGAACACTGAAGCTTTCTTT
CDR3: CSVRPLSNTEAFF

D: NA
J: TRBJ2-4
size: NA
V: TRBV15
DNA: TGTGCCACCAGCAGAAAGTTAGCCAAAAACATTCAGTACTTC
CDR3: CATSRKLAKNIQYF

D: TRBD2
J: TRBJ2-3
size: NA
V: TRBV7-2
DNA: TGTGCCAGCAGCTTCGACGCCGGGACTAGCGGCACAGATACGCAGTATTTT
CDR3: CASSFDAGTSGTDTQYF

D: NA
J: TRBJ1-4
size: few
V: TRBV5-4
DNA: TGTGCCAGCAGCTTATCTTTTCTTGGGCAGGATAATGAAAAACTGTTTTTT
CDR3: CASSLSFLGQDNEKLFF

D: NA
J: TRBJ2-7
size: NA
V: TRBV2
DNA: TGTGCCAGCAGCCTGGACACCAACTACGAGCAGTACTTC
CDR3: CASSLDTNYEQYF

D: NA
J: TRBJ2-6
size: few
V: TRBV13
DNA: TGTGCCAGCAGCTCACGGAACAGGGTAGCCATAGTCTCTGGGGCCAACGTCCTGACTTTC
CDR3: CASSSRNRVAIVSGANVLTF

D: TRBD1
J: TRBJ1-3
size: few
V: TRBV5-1
DNA: TGCGCCAGCAGCATGGGGACAGGTGGAAACACCATATATTTT
CDR3: CASSMGTGGNTIYF

D: NA
J: TRBJ1-4
size: NA
V: TRBV7-8
DNA: TGTGCCAGCAGCTTAGTTGGGGGAGAAAAACTGTTTTTT
CDR3: CASSLVGGEKLFF

D: NA
J: TRBJ2-7
size: NA
V: TRBV2
DNA: TGTGCCAGCGTACGGGAGTACGAGCAGTACTTC
CDR3: CASVREYEQYF

D: NA
J: TRBJ1-5
size: NA
V: TRBV7-8
DNA: TGTGCCAGCAGCTTATCAGGTGTGAGCAATCAGCCCCAGCATTTT
CDR3: CASSLSGVSNQPQHF

D: TRBD2
J: TRBJ2-3
size: NA
V: TRBV9
DNA: TGTGCCAGCAGCCCTCTTATAGCGGGCCCTAGCACAGATACGCAGTATTTT
CDR3: CASSPLIAGPSTDTQYF

D: TRBD1
J: TRBJ2-7
size: few
V: TRBV7-6
DNA: TGTGCCAGCAGCACCAACCGAGACAGGGATTCCTACGAGCAGTACTTC
CDR3: CASSTNRDRDSYEQYF

D: NA
J: TRBJ2-7
size: NA
V: TRBV18
DNA: TGTGCCAGCTCACCACGCGGAGTCCCCTACGAGCAGTACTTC
CDR3: CASSPRGVPYEQYF

D: NA
J: TRBJ1-4
size: NA
V: TRBV28
DNA: TGTGCCAGCAGTTTACGGACCCTGGGTGGTCAAAAACTGTTTTTT
CDR3: CASSLRTLGGQKLFF

D: NA
J: TRBJ1-1
size: NA
V: TRBV6-5
DNA: TGTGCCAGCGGTGAACCGACAGGCAACACTGAAGCTTTCTTT
CDR3: CASGEPTGNTEAFF

D: TRBD1
J: TRBJ1-1
size: NA
V: TRBV10-3
DNA: TGTGCCATCTCACCCGGGACAGGGTACACTGAAGCTTTCTTT
CDR3: CAISPGTGYTEAFF

D: NA
J: TRBJ2-3
size: few
V: TRBV7-2
DNA: TGTGCCAGCAGCTTAGCTCCGGGGGTGGGCACAGATACGCAGTATTTT
CDR3: CASSLAPGVGTDTQYF

D: NA
J: TRBJ2-1
size: NA
V: TRBV11-2
DNA: TGTGCCAGCCACGCGGGGACCTACAATGAGCAGTTCTTC
CDR3: CASHAGTYNEQFF

D: NA
J: TRBJ1-4
size: NA
V: TRBV4-3
DNA: TGCGCCAGCAGCACCCGACAGTTAGATGAAAAACTGTTTTTT
CDR3: CASSTRQLDEKLFF

D: NA
J: TRBJ1-2
size: few
V: TRBV7-2
DNA: TGTGCCAGCAGCTTAAGGGCAGAAGATAACTATGGCTACACCTTC
CDR3: CASSLRAEDNYGYTF

D: NA
J: TRBJ2-7
size: NA
V: TRBV7-2
DNA: TGTGCCAGCAGCTTTTCGGTGTACGAGCAGTACTTC
CDR3: CASSFSVYEQYF

D: NA
J: TRBJ1-3
size: few
V: TRBV10-3
DNA: TGTGCCATCAGTGCGGACATCTCTGGAAACACCATATATTTT
CDR3: CAISADISGNTIYF

D: NA
J: TRBJ1-2
size: few
V: TRBV25-1
DNA: TGTGCCAGCAGTGAATCGGGGAGGGGTGGCTACACCTTC
CDR3: CASSESGRGGYTF

D: TRBD1
J: TRBJ2-2
size: few
V: TRBV4-3
DNA: TGCGCCAGCAGCCTATACCAGGGGGCGGACACCGGGGAGCTGTTTTTT
CDR3: CASSLYQGADTGELFF

D: NA
J: TRBJ2-7
size: few
V: TRBV28
DNA: TGTGCCAGCAGTTTGGACAGTTTAATTTCCTGGGAGCAGTACTTC
CDR3: CASSLDSLISWEQYF

D: TRBD2
J: TRBJ2-1
size: few
V: TRBV7-2
DNA: TGTGCCAGCAGCCGATACGCTAGCGGGGGAGAGTACGAGCAGTTCTTC
CDR3: CASSRYASGGEYEQFF

D: NA
J: TRBJ2-1
size: NA
V: TRBV11-2
DNA: TGTGCCAGCAGCTTAGGGTTGAACAATGAGCAGTTCTTC
CDR3: CASSLGLNNEQFF

D: NA
J: TRBJ2-7
size: NA
V: TRBV10-2
DNA: TGCGCCAGCATTCGGGACACTGGGGATGAGCAGTACTTC
CDR3: CASIRDTGDEQYF

D: TRBD1
J: TRBJ2-2
size: NA
V: TRBV6-5
DNA: TGTGCCAGCAGTTACTGGACAGGGAGCGCCGGGGAGCTGTTTTTT
CDR3: CASSYWTGSAGELFF

D: NA
J: TRBJ1-2
size: few
V: TRBV7-2
DNA: TGTGCCAGCAGCACCGGACAGACCCTCACTGGCTACACCTTC
CDR3: CASSTGQTLTGYTF

D: TRBD1
J: TRBJ2-7
size: NA
V: TRBV5-1
DNA: TGCGCCAGCAGCCCGAATGAGGGACAGGGTGTCTACGAGCAGTACTTC
CDR3: CASSPNEGQGVYEQYF

D: NA
J: TRBJ1-3
size: NA
V: TRBV6-5
DNA: TGTGCCAGCAGTTCCTCCTCTGGAAACACCATATATTTT
CDR3: CASSSSSGNTIYF